Shown below are 12 T cell receptor beta chains from a single sample sequenced in a study of control samples from healthy donors and cancer patients. Assay used: immunoSEQ multiplex PCR; TCRdb lists only in-frame clones, some missing. This sample carries 90,000 to 150,000 clones, more than 80% of them seen once, and the ten largest clones take about 40%. Sequenced: blood. The receptors derive from a man aged 50-60 years in good health.

The chain couples TRBV3-1 (or the pseudogene TRBV3-2) to TRBJ2-1; TRBD2 agrees at 8 bases. The trim removed 2 bases at V and 6 bases at J, leaving 3 bases unmatched. The CDR3 sequence is 14 residues long. In germline, CDR1 is LGHDT, CDR2 YNNKEL (reference sequence). The CDR3 sequence is CASSQLLAVNEQFF. As DNA, the CDR3 is TGTGCCAGCAGCCAATTACTAGCGGTCAATGAGCAGTTCTTC.

The chain joins TRBV25-1 to TRBJ2-3; the match to TRBD2 covers 8 bases. J lost 2 bases, V lost 3 bases, and 10 bases had no gene match. The CDR3 loop spans 17 amino acids. CDR1 and CDR2 from the germline V gene are MGHDK and SYGVNS. CDR3 sequence reads: CASSDPGGGKNTDTQYF. CDR3 DNA: TGTGCCAGCAGTGACCCCGGGGGGGGGAAGAACACAGATACGCAGTATTTT. The whole variable domain, filled in from reference TRBV25-1 and TRBJ2-3, reads EADIYQTPRYLVIGTGKKITLECSQTMGHDKMYWYQQDPGMELHLIHYSYGVNSTEKGDLSSESTVSRIRTEHFPLTLESARPSHTSQYLCASSDPGGGKNTDTQYFGPGTRLTVL.

This chain uses TRBV7-8 with TRBJ1-4, with 9 nucleotides matching TRBD1. The CDR3 spans 16 residues. Trimming took 1 base from V and 2 from J; bases not matched to a gene: 2. CDR1 is SGHVS and CDR2 is FQNEAQ in the germline V gene. CDR3 loop: CASSLGTGVTNEKLFF. As DNA, the CDR3 is TGTGCCAGCAGCTTAGGGACAGGGGTTACTAATGAAAAACTGTTTTTT.

This CDR3 is CASTTGVGYGYTF. In DNA, the CDR3 is TGTGCCAGCACCACAGGGGTGGGCTATGGCTACACCTTC. This sequence joins TRBV6-6 and TRBJ1-2; TRBD1 agrees at 7 bases. The germline V gene has CDR1 MNHNY and CDR2 SVGAGI (reference sequence). The CDR3 is made up of 13 amino acids. With 7 bases clipped from V and 4 bases from J, the junction kept 6 bases outside the gene matches.

This clone was recorded only once. CDR3 amino acids: CASSPPALDTQYF. In DNA form, the CDR3 reads TGTGCCAGCTCACCACCCGCCTTAGATACGCAGTATTTT. The chain couples TRBV18 to TRBJ2-3; D is unclear. The CDR3 has 13 amino acids. Germline V gives CDR1 KGHSH, CDR2 LQKENI. Trimming pared 0 bases from V and 5 bases from J, leaving 6 bases between. The variable domain in full, with the rest retrieved from reference TRBV18 and TRBJ2-3, is NAGVMQNPRHLVRRRGQEARLRCSPMKGHSHVYWYRQLPEEGLKFMVYLQKENIIDESGMPKERFSAEFPKEGPSILRIQQVVRGDSAAYFCASSPPALDTQYFGPGTRLTVL.

Notes on this clone: Other DNA sequences from this sample encode an identical CDR3 as well. The rearrangement uses TRBV18 and TRBJ1-4, with D possibly matching TRBD1 (6 bases). This CDR3 is 12 amino acids long. Germline V gives CDR1 KGHSH, CDR2 LQKENI. Trimming removed 2 bases from V and 8 bases from J, with 6 bases in between. CDR3 coding DNA: TGTGCCAGCTCACCAAGGGGGGAAAAACTGTTTTTT. It is translated as CASSPRGEKLFF.

The chain uses TRBV5-1 and TRBJ1-2, with unresolved D. V gave up 0 bases and J gave up 2 bases, with 8 bases separating them. Germline V gives CDR1 SGHRS, CDR2 YFSETQ. CDR3 size: 14 residues. This chain's CDR3 is CASSLEPANYGYTF. CDR3 DNA sequence: TGCGCCAGCAGCTTGGAGCCAGCGAACTATGGCTACACCTTC. Full variable domain (missing parts from reference TRBV5-1 and TRBJ1-2): KAGVTQTPRYLIKTRGQQVTLSCSPISGHRSVSWYQQTPGQGLQFLFEYFSETQRNKGNFPGRFSGRQFSNSRSEMNVSTLELGDSALYLCASSLEPANYGYTFGSGTRLTVV.

J is TRBJ1-1 and V is TRBV5-4, with D unclear. Germline lookup yields CDR1 SGHNT and CDR2 YYREEE (reference sequence). The CDR3 is made up of 13 amino acids. V gave up 2 bases and J gave up 5 bases, with 10 bases separating them. The CDR3 sequence: CASSFSGGTEAFF. CDR3 in DNA: TGTGCCAGCAGCTTTTCTGGAGGAACTGAAGCTTTCTTT.

The rearrangement joins TRBV4-1 to TRBJ2-7, with D perhaps assigned TRBD1 or TRBD2 (5 bases each). This CDR3 is built from 16 residues. With 2 bases removed from V and 3 bases from J, the gap between germline ends came to 17 bases. Germline CDR1 and CDR2: MGHRA and YSYEKL. The CDR3 DNA sequence: TGCGCCAGCAGCCAACCGGGGCGTTCACGGTTCTACGAGCAGTACTTC. Protein: CASSQPGRSRFYEQYF.

This chain links TRBV5-1 with TRBJ2-3; 8 bases line up with TRBD2. CDR3 length: 16 amino acids. The V gene end was trimmed by 7 bases and the J gene end by 1 base; junction bases not matched to a gene: 11. The germline gives CDR1 SGHRS, CDR2 YFSETQ. CDR3 in DNA: TGCGCCAGCCATACGGGGGGGGCATTTGGCACAGATACGCAGTATTTT. Its protein product is CASHTGGAFGTDTQYF.

The gene calls are TRBV5-1 and TRBJ2-5; 7 nucleotides match TRBD1. Unmatched junction bases numbered 4, after V lost 1 base and J lost 4 bases. Per germline, CDR1 SGHRS and CDR2 YFSETQ. CDR3 size: 14 residues. For the CDR3, the DNA is TGCGCCAGCAGCTTGCAGGGGGTCGGAGAGACCCAGTACTTC. Its protein is CASSLQGVGETQYF.

Concerning this clone itself: A read error may produce the germline difference seen at one junction end. The chain has TRBV29-1 and TRBJ1-2; the D gene is possibly TRBD1 (6 bases). The CDR3 spans 11 residues. Germline CDR1 reads SQVTM; CDR2 reads ANQGSEA. CDR3 sequence reads: CSVGTTGSISF. The DNA for the CDR3 is TGCAGCGTCGGCACTACAGGGAGTATCTCCTTC.